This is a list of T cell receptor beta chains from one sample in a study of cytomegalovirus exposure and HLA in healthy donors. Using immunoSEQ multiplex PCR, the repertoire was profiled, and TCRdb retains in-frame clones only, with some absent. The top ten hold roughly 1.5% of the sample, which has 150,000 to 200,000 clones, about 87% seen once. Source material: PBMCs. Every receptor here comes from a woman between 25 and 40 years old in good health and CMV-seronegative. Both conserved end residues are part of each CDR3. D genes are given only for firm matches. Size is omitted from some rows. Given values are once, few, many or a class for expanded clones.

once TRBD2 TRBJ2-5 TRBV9 CASSAHPPGLAGQETQYF TGTGCCAGCAGCGCCCATCCTCCGGGTCTAGCGGGCCAAGAGACCCAGTACTTC
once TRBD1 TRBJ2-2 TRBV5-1 CASSSGTAMNTGELFF TGCGCCAGCAGCTCCGGGACAGCTATGAACACCGGGGAGCTGTTTTTT
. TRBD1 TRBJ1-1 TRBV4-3 CASSPGQGEYTEAFF TGCGCCAGCAGCCCGGGACAGGGAGAGTACACTGAAGCTTTCTTT
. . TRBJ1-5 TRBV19 CASSQGGVSNQPQHF TGTGCCAGTAGTCAGGGAGGAGTTAGCAATCAGCCCCAGCATTTT
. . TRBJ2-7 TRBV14 CASSQDAGGFVLSSYEQYF TGTGCCAGCAGCCAAGATGCCGGAGGATTTGTTTTGAGCTCCTACGAGCAGTACTTC
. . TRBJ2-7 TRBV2 CASSEDFTYEQYF TGTGCCAGCAGTGAAGACTTCACCTACGAGCAGTACTTC
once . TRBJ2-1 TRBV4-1 CASSFGGSYNEQFF TGCGCCAGCAGCTTCGGGGGTTCCTACAATGAGCAGTTCTTC
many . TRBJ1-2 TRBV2 CASGGTVNYGYTF TGTGCCAGCGGCGGGACGGTGAACTATGGCTACACCTTC
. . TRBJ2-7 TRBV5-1 CASKDSYEQYF TGCGCCAGCAAAGACAGCTACGAGCAGTACTTC
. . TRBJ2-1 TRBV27 CASSLRLGPHNEQFF TGTGCCAGCAGTTTAAGGCTAGGTCCTCACAATGAGCAGTTCTTC
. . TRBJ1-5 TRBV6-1 CASSEGKQSNQPQHF TGTGCCAGCAGTGAAGGGAAACAGAGTAATCAGCCCCAGCATTTT
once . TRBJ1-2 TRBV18 CASSLPGNYGYTF TGTGCCAGCTCGCTCCCCGGGAACTATGGCTACACCTTC
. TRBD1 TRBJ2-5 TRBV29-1 CSVYRGETQYF TGCAGCGTCTACAGGGGAGAGACCCAGTACTTC
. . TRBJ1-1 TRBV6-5 CASSYGSRGSFTEAFF TGTGCCAGCAGTTATGGTTCTCGGGGGTCGTTTACTGAAGCTTTCTTT
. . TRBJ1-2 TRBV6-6 CASRYWKHRQSYGYTF TGTGCCAGCAGGTACTGGAAACACAGACAATCATATGGCTACACCTTC
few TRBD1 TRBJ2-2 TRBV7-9 CASSPTGTGTTGELFF TGTGCCAGCAGCCCGACCGGGACAGGAACGACCGGGGAGCTGTTTTTT
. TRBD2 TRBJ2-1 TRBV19 CASSRAGVEPYNEQFF TGTGCCAGTAGTAGGGCGGGAGTGGAGCCCTACAATGAGCAGTTCTTC
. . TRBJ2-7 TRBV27 CASSLGESYEQYF TGTGCCAGCAGTTTAGGGGAGTCCTACGAGCAGTACTTC
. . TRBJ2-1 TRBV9 CASTDKTGQPNYNEQFF TGTGCCAGCACCGATAAAACCGGACAGCCCAACTACAATGAGCAGTTCTTC
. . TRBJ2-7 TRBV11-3 CASSLTKQSYEQYF TGTGCCAGCAGCCTCACGAAACAGTCCTACGAGCAGTACTTC
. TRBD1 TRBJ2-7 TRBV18 CASMSDRAAREQYF TGTGCCAGCATGTCGGACAGGGCGGCCAGGGAGCAGTACTTC
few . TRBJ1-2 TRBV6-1 CARPGGRVNYGYTF TGTGCCAGACCGGGTGGCAGGGTTAACTATGGCTACACCTTC
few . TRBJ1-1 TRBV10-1 CASSLGESTEAFF TGCGCCAGCAGCCTAGGAGAGAGCACTGAAGCTTTCTTT